These 17 T cell receptor beta chains originate from one sample sequenced in a study of CD8 T cells in Susac syndrome. RNA, at about 0.45 to 1 ug, was reverse transcribed with random hexamers. TCRdb re-called the immunoSEQ multiplex PCR reads with MiXCR, one entry per CDR3 protein. Among about 180,000 distinct CDR3 sequences listed, 85% to 95% were seen once. Sequenced input: CD4+ T cells from PBMCs. The receptors here all came from a human donor with Susac syndrome.

V is TRBV14 and J is TRBJ2-5; D gene unclear. This CDR3 is 13 amino acids long. The V end lost 4 bases, the J end lost 7 bases, and 13 bases lay between the germline ends. Germline-derived CDR1 and CDR2 are SGHDN and FVKESK. The CDR3 DNA follows: TGTGCCAGCAGCCCGGGCCCCAGACGGACCCAGTACTTC. It translates to CASSPGPRRTQYF.

The CDR3 here is CSVAGGLAKNIQYF. The CDR3 region has the DNA TGCAGCGTAGCAGGGGGACTAGCCAAAAACATTCAGTACTTC. The chain carries TRBV29-1 and TRBJ2-4; tentatively, D is TRBD1 (7 bases). The germline V and J ends were trimmed by 6 bases and 0 bases, with 12 bases remaining between them. Germline-derived CDR1 and CDR2 are SQVTM and ANQGSEA. The CDR3 is 14 residues long.

The chain uses TRBV20-1 and TRBJ2-1; 7 positions match TRBD1. The V and J ends lost 6 bases and 1 base, in that order; junction bases with no gene match: 9. Germline CDR1 and CDR2: DFQATT and SNEGSKA (reference sequence). The CDR3 is made up of 15 amino acids. The CDR3 loop is CSALPTGLSYNEQFF. The CDR3 coding sequence is TGCAGTGCCCTACCGACAGGGCTGTCCTACAATGAGCAGTTCTTC.

This rearrangement joins TRBV3-1 to TRBJ1-1; D remains unclear. This CDR3 has 14 amino acids. Germline V CDR1 and CDR2: LGHDT, YNNKEL (reference sequence). V lost 1 base, J lost 3 bases, and 9 bases lay in between. CDR3 in amino acids: CASSQAGLDTEAFF. In nucleotides, the CDR3 is TGTGCCAGCAGCCAAGCTGGCCTCGACACTGAAGCTTTCTTT. Looking up the rest from reference TRBV3-1 and TRBJ1-1 gives the full variable domain: DTAVSQTPKYLVTQMGNDKSIKCEQNLGHDTMYWYKQDSKKFLKIMFSYNNKELIINETVPNRFSPKSPDKAHLNLHINSLELGDSAVYFCASSQAGLDTEAFFGQGTRLTVV.

J is TRBJ2-3 and V is TRBV2, with no clear D. Germline CDR1 is SNHLY and CDR2 is FYNNEI. This CDR3 is built from 13 residues. Trimming stripped 3 bases from V and 4 bases from J, with 8 bases between. CDR3 loop: CASSEGIADTQYF. The CDR3 bases are TGTGCCAGCAGTGAGGGGATCGCAGATACGCAGTATTTT.

The chain employs TRBV20-1 and TRBJ1-5, with 10 bases identical to TRBD1. CDR3 size: 14 residues. CDR1 is DFQATT, CDR2 SNEGSKA, per germline (reference sequence). Losses at the gene ends were 6 bases for V and 1 base for J; bases not matched to a gene: 3. The CDR3 spells CSAGQGVSNQPQHF. The CDR3 DNA reads as TGCAGTGCCGGACAGGGGGTAAGCAATCAGCCCCAGCATTTT.

This clonotype showed up just once. The chain recombines TRBV11-2 with TRBJ1-1; tentative D call: TRBD1 (5 bases). This CDR3 has 15 amino acids. Trimming removed 6 bases at V and 10 bases at J, with 24 bases between. The germline gives CDR1 SGHAT, CDR2 FQNNGV. CDR3 DNA: TGTGCCAGCAGATCAACCCAGGGAAGGTTTGGTCGAGCTTTCTTT. It specifies CASRSTQGRFGRAFF.

The chain couples TRBV7-2 to TRBJ1-1; D is unclear. Trimming left V 2 bases short and J 11 bases short, with 12 bases between. Germline V CDR1 and CDR2: SGHTA, FQGNSA. The CDR3 length is 12 residues. As DNA, the CDR3 is TGTGCCAGCAGCTTATCTGGGTTTTACGCTTTCTTT. Protein product: CASSLSGFYAFF.

V usage is TRBV11-2 and J usage is TRBJ2-5; 9 nucleotides match TRBD1. The CDR3 is 16 residues long. V lost 7 bases to trimming and J lost 5 bases; unmatched junction nucleotides: 14. The germline CDR1 and CDR2 sequences are SGHAT and FQNNGV. The CDR3, as DNA: TGTGCCAGCATCCCCTTGACAGGGGGTGGGTTTGAGACCCAGTACTTC. Its translation is CASIPLTGGGFETQYF.

This CDR3 is CASSLATGPSGNTIYF. The CDR3 bases are TGTGCCAGCAGCTTAGCGACAGGGCCCTCTGGAAACACCATATATTTT. The chain recombines TRBV7-9 with TRBJ1-3, with TRBD1 matching over 7 bases. The CDR3 consists of 16 residues. The germline gives CDR1 SEHNR, CDR2 FQNEAQ (reference sequence). The ends lost 0 bases at V and 0 bases at J; junction bases unmatched: 2. Based on the CDR3 plus reference TRBV7-9 and TRBJ1-3, the full variable domain is DTGVSQNPRHKITKRGQNVTFRCDPISEHNRLYWYRQTLGQGPEFLTYFQNEAQLEKSRLLSDRFSAERPKGSFSTLEIQRTEQGDSAMYLCASSLATGPSGNTIYFGEGSWLTVV.

The rearrangement links TRBV7-9 to TRBJ2-7, with 8 nucleotides matching TRBD2. With V trimmed by 0 bases and J by 6 bases, 10 bases remained unmatched. The CDR3 loop spans 16 amino acids. Germline CDR1 is SEHNR and CDR2 is FQNEAQ (reference sequence). CDR3 loop: CASSLAPGGAVLEQYF. In DNA form, the CDR3 reads TGTGCCAGCAGCTTAGCGCCGGGGGGGGCCGTACTCGAGCAGTACTTC.

The chain's CDR3 is CSVHRGPDEQYF. For the CDR3, the DNA is TGCAGCGTCCACAGGGGCCCGGACGAGCAGTACTTC. The V call is TRBV29-1, the J call TRBJ2-7, with 7 bases identical to TRBD1. The V gene end was trimmed by 6 bases and the J gene end by 5 bases; junction bases not matched to a gene: 7. This CDR3 has 12 residues. Looked up from germline, CDR1 is SQVTM and CDR2 is ANQGSEA.

This chain joins TRBV27 and TRBJ2-7, with 8 bases that match TRBD1. CDR1 is MNHEY and CDR2 is SMNVEV in the germline V gene (reference sequence). With V trimmed by 2 bases and J by 3 bases, 12 bases remained unmatched. The CDR3 covers 17 residues. The CDR3 spells CASSLRPQGQGLYEQYF. DNA of the CDR3: TGTGCCAGCAGTTTACGTCCCCAAGGACAGGGCCTCTACGAGCAGTACTTC.

This clonotype was seen a handful of times. V gene TRBV18 combines with J gene TRBJ1-2; 8 bases line up with TRBD1. Trimming at V came to 2 bases and at J to 6 bases, leaving 2 bases not matched to a gene. Germline-derived CDR1 and CDR2 are KGHSH and LQKENI. The CDR3 sequence is 13 residues long. Here the CDR3 reads CASSPDRGDGYTF. The CDR3 bases are TGTGCCAGCTCACCAGACAGGGGTGATGGCTACACCTTC.

V gene TRBV5-4 combines with J gene TRBJ2-3; 9 bases align to TRBD2. There are 15 residues in the CDR3. The germline gives CDR1 SGHNT, CDR2 YYREEE (reference sequence). The trim removed 3 bases at V and 2 bases at J, leaving 4 bases unmatched. The CDR3 DNA sequence: TGTGCCAGCAGCTCCTTAGCGGGAGCCACAGATACGCAGTATTTT. Its translation is CASSSLAGATDTQYF.

The rearrangement joins TRBV6-2 or TRBV6-3 to TRBJ2-7; TRBD2 aligns across 7 bases. CDR1 is MNHEY and CDR2 is SVGEGT in the germline V gene. The CDR3 has 14 residues. V lost 6 bases and J lost 0; bases outside the gene matches: 5. As DNA, the CDR3 is TGTGCCAGCAGCTATAGCGGGCTCTCCTACGAGCAGTACTTC. It yields the protein CASSYSGLSYEQYF.

This chain connects TRBV29-1 to TRBJ1-4; TRBD1 matches at 8 bases. The CDR3 has 13 residues. V dropped 1 base and J dropped 5; count of bases not matched to a gene: 0. The germline V gene has CDR1 SQVTM and CDR2 ANQGSEA. CDR3: CSVEGTGNEKLFF. The CDR3 nucleotides are TGCAGCGTTGAAGGGACAGGGAATGAAAAACTGTTTTTT. Variable domain in full (rest from reference TRBV29-1 and TRBJ1-4): SAVISQKPSRDICQRGTSLTIQCQVDSQVTMMFWYRQQPGQSLTLIATANQGSEATYESGFVIDKFPISRPNLTFSTLTVSNMSPEDSSIYLCSVEGTGNEKLFFGSGTQLSVL.